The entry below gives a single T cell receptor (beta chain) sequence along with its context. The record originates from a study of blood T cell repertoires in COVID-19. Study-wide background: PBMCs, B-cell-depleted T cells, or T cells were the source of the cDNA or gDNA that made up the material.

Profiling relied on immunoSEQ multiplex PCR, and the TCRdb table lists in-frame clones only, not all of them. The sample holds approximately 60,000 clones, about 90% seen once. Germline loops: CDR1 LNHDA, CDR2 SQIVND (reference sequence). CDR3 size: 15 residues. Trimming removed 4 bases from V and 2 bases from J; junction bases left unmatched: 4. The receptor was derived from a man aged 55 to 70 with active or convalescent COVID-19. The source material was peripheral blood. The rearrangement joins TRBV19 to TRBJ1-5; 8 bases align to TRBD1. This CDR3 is CASSSSDRGNQPQHF. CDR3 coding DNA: TGTGCCAGTAGTAGTTCGGACAGGGGCAATCAGCCCCAGCATTTT. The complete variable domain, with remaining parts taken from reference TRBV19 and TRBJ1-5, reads DGGITQSPKYLFRKEGQNVTLSCEQNLNHDAMYWYRQDPGQGLRLIYYSQIVNDFQKGDIAEGYSVSREKKESFPLTVTSAQKNPTAFYLCASSSSDRGNQPQHFGDGTRLSIL.